This T cell receptor (beta chain) came from a study of CD8+CD57+ T cells in acquired aplastic anemia. Study background: Across the sorted CD4+ and CD8+ cells, DNA amounts averaged approximately 3 ug.

The TCR beta profiling, which covered VDJ combination and CDR3 sequence, was carried out using genomic DNA as the template. Each CDR3 protein gets one entry after TCRdb re-called the reads with MiXCR. The sample includes approximately 180,000 distinct CDR3 sequences, roughly 43% of them seen just once. Sequencing involved patients with CD8+CD57+ cell expansion previously shown by flow cytometry. Per germline, CDR1 SGHVS and CDR2 FNYEAQ. V was trimmed by 1 base and J by 5 bases, leaving 6 bases between them. The CDR3 loop spans 12 amino acids. The V call is TRBV7-6, the J call TRBJ2-7; D gene uncertain. The sequenced material came from sorted CD4+, CD8+, or CD8+CD57+ T cells (not recorded which) from PBMCs. The sequence was collected from a human donor with aplastic anemia. The CDR3 is CASSLGSNEQYF. The CDR3 DNA reads as TGTGCCAGCAGCTTAGGTAGTAACGAGCAGTACTTC.